This section outlines one T cell receptor beta chain sequence together with its context. Original processing methods: How many nucleated cells were present was estimated from reference gene primer amplification. TCRdb's table, derived via immunoSEQ multiplex PCR, lists solely in-frame clones and lacks some. V, J and clone size were drawn from that table, and D and trimming were deduced from the DNA. The sample includes 150,000 to 200,000 clones, over 90% seen only once; the top ten take 2%. The data are from a study of blood T cell repertoires in COVID-19. Study-level background: Sources were T cells, B-cell-depleted T cells, or PBMCs; the material itself was cDNA or gDNA.

The CDR3 loop spans 13 amino acids. V gave up 5 bases and J gave up 5 bases; unmatched junction bases: 1. Germline V gives CDR1 MNHEY, CDR2 SVGEGT. This sequence originates from a woman aged 55-75 years with COVID-19, enrolled during active disease. The sample was peripheral blood. The V gene is TRBV6-2 or TRBV6-3, the J gene TRBJ1-5, with 9 bases identical to TRBD1. As DNA, the CDR3 is TGTGCCAGCAGTCGGGACAGGGATCAGCCCCAGCATTTT. The encoded protein is CASSRDRDQPQHF.